The T cell receptor (beta chain) under discussion was sequenced for a study of prognosis after radiotherapy for stage I lung cancer. Study summary: Fourteen cases involved newly diagnosed primary stage I lung tumors, and 4 to 6 involved oligometastatic NSCLC subsequent to surgical resection of the primary tumor.

Germline V gene lookup returns CDR1 GTSNPN and CDR2 SVGIG (reference sequence). V was cut by 3 bases and J by 0 bases, with 17 bases left in between. The CDR3 totals 16 residues. Concerning this clonotype: It may be a read error: a sequence one base away is much more abundant.

CDR3 of TCR beta was amplified from genomic DNA via a two-round multiplex PCR. It was primers specific to each TRBV and TRBJ gene that first-round PCR used. PCR's second round employed universal primers. TCRdb ran MiXCR on the multiplex PCR reads and lists one entry per CDR3 protein. The sample records tens of thousands of distinct CDR3 sequences, roughly 29% being singletons. This chain links TRBV30 with TRBJ1-1; a possible D gene is TRBD1 (5 bases). The receptor was derived from a donor at least 50 years old with non-small cell lung cancer. Source: PBMCs, taken before or after stereotactic body radiation therapy (not recorded which). CDR3 sequence reads: CAWSPQGCVMNTEAFF. The CDR3 bases are TGTGCCTGGAGCCCCCAGGGATGTGTGATGAACACTGAAGCTTTCTTT.